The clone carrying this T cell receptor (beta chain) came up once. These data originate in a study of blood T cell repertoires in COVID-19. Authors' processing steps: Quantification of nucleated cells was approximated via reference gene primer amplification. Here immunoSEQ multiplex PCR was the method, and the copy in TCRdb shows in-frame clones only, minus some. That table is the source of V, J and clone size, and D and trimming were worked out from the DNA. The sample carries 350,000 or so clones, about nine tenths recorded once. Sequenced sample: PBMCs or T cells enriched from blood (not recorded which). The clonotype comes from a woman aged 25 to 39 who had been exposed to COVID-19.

The CDR3 protein is CASSRQPSYEQYF. The CDR3, as DNA: TGTGCCAGCTCGCGGCAGCCGAGCTACGAGCAGTACTTC. The chain joins TRBV28 to TRBJ2-7; D is ambiguous. The CDR3 length is 13 residues. V was cut by 8 bases and J by 3 bases, with 14 bases left in between. Germline values: CDR1 MDHEN, CDR2 SYDVKM.